The 21 T cell receptor beta chains in this list originate from one sample, sequenced in a study of Ad26.COV2.S vaccination and SARS-CoV-2 variants. Treatment here: approximately 18 received Ad26.COV2.S at low or high dose, single or two shots; roughly five received placebo; per-sample allocation not given. Collection of samples fell on day 63 after the first vaccine or placebo injection. This table comes from immunoSEQ multiplex PCR, and its TCRdb copy is limited to in-frame clones, with some not included. This repertoire shows about 680,000 clones, approximately 88% found once; its top ten account for roughly 1.5%. The material sequenced was peripheral blood, taken in a trial of Ad26.COV2.S vaccine versus placebo. The source is a person aged 18-65 years who received the Ad26.COV2.S COVID-19 vaccine or a placebo.

J is TRBJ2-7 and V is TRBV11-2, with 7 bases that match TRBD2. J gave up 3 bases and V 5 bases, and 7 bases lay outside the gene matches. Germline assignment: CDR1 SGHAT and CDR2 FQNNGV. The CDR3 runs 14 residues. The CDR3 DNA sequence: TGTGCCAGCAGCCCCCCGGGAGGCCTCTACGAGCAGTACTTC. This translates into CASSPPGGLYEQYF.

V gene TRBV10-3 combines with J gene TRBJ1-2, with TRBD1 matching 9 bases. Unmatched junction bases numbered 6, after V lost 1 base and J lost 6 bases. Looked up from germline, CDR1 is ENHRY and CDR2 is SYGVKD. The CDR3 contains 15 residues. CDR3: CAISEFPGQGNGYTF. In DNA, the CDR3 is TGTGCCATCAGTGAGTTCCCTGGACAGGGGAATGGCTACACCTTC.

The V gene is TRBV5-1, the J gene TRBJ2-6, with D hard to call. The CDR3 has 17 residues. The germline V gene has CDR1 SGHRS and CDR2 YFSETQ. V shed 2 bases and J shed 3 bases, with 15 bases lying between them. The CDR3 sequence is CASSFRMDRNGANVLTF. The CDR3, as DNA: TGCGCCAGCAGCTTCCGGATGGATAGAAATGGGGCCAACGTCCTGACTTTC.

The rearrangement links TRBV2 to TRBJ2-3; no clear D gene. CDR1 and CDR2 from the germline V gene are SNHLY and FYNNEI. The V gene lost 8 bases and the J gene lost 0 bases, with 6 bases spanning the gap. The CDR3 extends over 12 amino acids. CDR3 in DNA: TGTGCCAGCGTTGACAGCACAGATACGCAGTATTTT. Amino acids: CASVDSTDTQYF.

The rearrangement links TRBV19 to TRBJ2-2; D remains ambiguous. CDR1 and CDR2 from the germline V gene are LNHDA and SQIVND (reference sequence). Trimming removed 6 bases from V and 4 bases from J, with 9 bases in between. CDR3 length: 13 residues. This chain's CDR3 is CASRDPRTGELFF. The CDR3 nucleotides read TGTGCCAGTAGGGACCCCCGCACCGGGGAGCTGTTTTTT.

This rearrangement joins TRBV27 to TRBJ1-5; no reliable D call. CDR3 size: 15 residues. Between the trimmed V and J ends, which lost 6 bases and 0 bases, there was a span of 12 bases. Germline CDR1 reads MNHEY; CDR2 reads SMNVEV (reference sequence). The CDR3 DNA follows: TGTGCCAGCAGCCCCGACGGTTATAGCAATCAGCCCCAGCATTTT. Its translation is CASSPDGYSNQPQHF.

This clone was detected only once. The V call is TRBV6-2 or TRBV6-3, the J call TRBJ2-7, with D perhaps matching TRBD1 (6 bases). The CDR3 has 17 amino acids. CDR1 is MNHEY, CDR2 SVGEGT, per germline. Trimming stripped 5 bases from V and 6 bases from J, with 26 bases between. Here the CDR3 reads CASSDLGLLIEGGEQYF. The CDR3 DNA follows: TGTGCCAGCAGTGACCTTGGGTTGTTGATCGAAGGGGGCGAGCAGTACTTC.

This clone was observed a few times. The gene calls are TRBV18 and TRBJ1-1, with 8 bases lining up with TRBD1. The CDR3 is made up of 15 amino acids. Germline values: CDR1 KGHSH, CDR2 LQKENI. With V trimmed by 7 bases and J by 2 bases, 9 bases remained unmatched. The CDR3 region has the DNA TGTGCCAGCTTCGGGACGACAGGGGCTAACACTGAAGCTTTCTTT. It is translated as CASFGTTGANTEAFF.

The V gene is TRBV12-3 or TRBV12-4, the J gene TRBJ2-7, with no clear D. The CDR3 consists of 12 residues. Trimming removed 7 bases from V and 0 bases from J, with 7 bases in between. CDR3 loop: CASKQTSYEQYF. The CDR3 coding sequence is TGTGCCAGCAAACAGACCTCCTACGAGCAGTACTTC.

Comment on this clone: Compared with germline, one end of the junction differs, possibly owing to a read error. The genes are TRBV30 and TRBJ2-1; possible D gene TRBD2, 5 bases. The CDR3 consists of 8 residues. Germline loops: CDR1 GTSNPN, CDR2 SVGIG (reference sequence). CDR3 protein: CGVGEQFF. In DNA, the CDR3 is TGCGGGGTTGGTGAGCAGTTCTTC.

This clone appeared a single time. V is TRBV27 and J is TRBJ2-4; D is ambiguous. This CDR3 contains 15 residues. Trimming shortened V by 7 bases and J by 4 bases, and 17 bases separated the two germline ends. CDR1 MNHEY and CDR2 SMNVEV come from the germline V gene (reference sequence). CDR3 DNA: TGTGCCAGCAAATCCACCGTGCGAGGAAAAAACATTCAGTACTTC. Residues: CASKSTVRGKNIQYF.

J is TRBJ1-6 and V is TRBV9; 10 positions match TRBD1. The trim removed 4 bases at V and 10 bases at J, leaving 5 bases unmatched. The CDR3 has 14 amino acids. CDR1 and CDR2 from the germline V gene are SGDLS and YYNGEE. CDR3 bases: TGTGCCAGCAGCCGGACAGGGGGAGCCTCACCCCTCCACTTT. Protein product: CASSRTGGASPLHF.

The chain has TRBV6-1 and TRBJ1-6; D may be TRBD1 (6 bases). Trimming removed 3 bases at V and 13 bases at J, with 13 bases between. CDR3 length equals 13 residues. Germline CDR1 MNHNS, CDR2 SASEGT. CDR3 protein: CASSDTGPLPLHF. The CDR3 nucleotides are TGTGCCAGCAGTGACACAGGGCCCCTTCCCCTCCACTTT.

This chain links TRBV29-1 with TRBJ2-1; D is perhaps TRBD1 (6 bases). With 8 bases removed from V and 4 bases from J, the gap between germline ends came to 15 bases. The germline CDR1 and CDR2 sequences are SQVTM and ANQGSEA. The CDR3 sequence is 13 residues long. This chain's CDR3 is CSPGASEYNEQFF. The CDR3 DNA follows: TGCAGCCCAGGGGCCAGCGAATACAATGAGCAGTTCTTC.

The rearrangement links TRBV4-1 to TRBJ1-2; TRBD1 aligns across 7 bases. This CDR3 region has 14 residues. CDR1 MGHRA and CDR2 YSYEKL come from the germline V gene. Trimming took 0 bases from V and 3 from J; bases not matched to a gene: 1. CDR3 protein: CASSQDQGDYGYTF. The CDR3 DNA reads as TGCGCCAGCAGCCAAGACCAGGGGGACTATGGCTACACCTTC.

This clone was counted only a few times. The chain employs TRBV27 and TRBJ1-1; D gene uncertain. This CDR3 contains 13 residues. The ends were cut back, 6 bases at V and 5 bases at J, with 13 bases in the middle. Germline V gene data show CDR1 as MNHEY and CDR2 as SMNVEV (reference sequence). The CDR3 protein is CASRRRGNTEAFF. DNA for the CDR3: TGTGCCAGCAGACGTCGGGGTAATACTGAAGCTTTCTTT.

This chain links TRBV5-6 with TRBJ1-5; 9 bases line up with TRBD1. The CDR3 consists of 15 residues. After removal of 2 bases from V and 7 bases from J, the junction contained 7 bases not matched to a gene. Germline CDR1 and CDR2: SGHDT and YYEEEE. The CDR3 bases are TGTGCCAGCAGCTTAGGGGACAGGGTAGACCAGCCCCAGCATTTT. Translating gives CASSLGDRVDQPQHF.

The rearrangement uses TRBV18 and TRBJ2-3; D unresolved. Trimming cost V 0 bases and J 2 bases, with 6 bases left between them. This CDR3 is built from 14 residues. Germline CDR1 reads KGHSH; CDR2 reads LQKENI. The CDR3 DNA reads as TGTGCCAGCTCACCACCAGAACACACAGATACGCAGTATTTT. Residues: CASSPPEHTDTQYF. Based on the CDR3 plus reference TRBV18 and TRBJ2-3, the full variable domain is NAGVMQNPRHLVRRRGQEARLRCSPMKGHSHVYWYRQLPEEGLKFMVYLQKENIIDESGMPKERFSAEFPKEGPSILRIQQVVRGDSAAYFCASSPPEHTDTQYFGPGTRLTVL.

This sequence joins TRBV4-2 and TRBJ2-7; 11 bases match TRBD2. Trimming at V came to 1 base and at J to 4 bases, leaving 12 bases not matched to a gene. Germline V gene sequence: CDR1 LGHNA, CDR2 YNFKEQ. This CDR3 has 18 residues. CDR3 coding DNA: TGTGCCAGCAGCCAAGTCGCTAGCGGGAGGATAGCCGGTTACGAGCAGTACTTC. This sequence encodes CASSQVASGRIAGYEQYF.

This chain connects TRBV2 to TRBJ2-6, with no clear D. Germline CDR1 SNHLY, CDR2 FYNNEI. Trimming took 1 base from V and 6 from J, leaving 1 base between them. The CDR3 loop spans 12 amino acids. CDR3 residues: CASSEEANVLTF. CDR3 DNA sequence: TGTGCCAGCAGTGAAGAGGCCAACGTCCTGACTTTC.

The chain links TRBV19 to TRBJ2-1, with 7 positions matching TRBD2. CDR3 size: 15 residues. Germline assignment: CDR1 LNHDA and CDR2 SQIVND (reference sequence). V shed 7 bases and J 4 bases; nucleotides not matched to a gene: 10. CDR3 DNA: TGTGCCAGTACCCGCCTAGCGGACCTTTACAATGAGCAGTTCTTC. The encoded protein is CASTRLADLYNEQFF.